This TCR beta chain stems from a study of T cell responses to AZD1222 COVID-19 vaccine. This CDR3 has 13 amino acids. The germline gives CDR1 MNHEY, CDR2 SVGEGT. Deletions cut 2 bases from V and 10 bases from J, with 14 bases between. The table came from immunoSEQ multiplex PCR; TCRdb's copy has only in-frame clones and leaves some out. The table shows some 120,000 clones, with about 91% occurring only once. Sequencing was performed on peripheral blood, taken on day 0 of AZD1222 vaccination. The origin of this receptor is an adult in good health. This chain joins TRBV6-2 or TRBV6-3 and TRBJ1-2; TRBD1 might be the D (6 bases). CDR3 loop: CASSYTQGNDYTF. CDR3 sequence (DNA): TGTGCCAGCAGTTACACACAGGGTAATGACTACACCTTC.